This TCR beta chain is from a study of shared clonotypes between healthy human individuals. This table comes from immunoSEQ multiplex PCR, and its TCRdb copy is limited to in-frame clones, with some not included. The data show about 2.5 million clones, 80% to 95% seen once. The ends were cut back, 5 bases at V and 1 base at J, with 10 bases in the middle. This CDR3 spans 14 amino acids. Germline loops: CDR1 KGHSH, CDR2 LQKENI. This sequence was found in a man between 18 and 29 years old in good health. Some clones in this sample may be carry-over from other donors' samples. This sequence joins TRBV18 and TRBJ2-3, with unresolved D. The sequenced sample consisted of naive CD4+ T cells from PBMCs. The sample's subset: CD45RA+ positively selected. The CDR3 reads CASSGTRGTDTQYF. CDR3 sequence (DNA): TGTGCCAGCTCAGGTACGAGAGGCACAGATACGCAGTATTTT.